This note documents a single TCR beta chain sequence. Its antigen remains unidentified. One base away there is no much larger clone; base qualities are not given. The CDR3 runs 17 amino acids, cysteine and phenylalanine included. Of the read, only the CDR3 DNA is kept; its 51 bases are in frame from base 1. CDR1 and CDR2 were assigned from the germline V gene as MDHEN and SYDVKM. V trim: 4 bases; J trim: 4 bases; unmatched bases: 10. The cohort consisted of 600 or so healthy bone marrow donors. Cohort members were all nominally healthy when sampled, although unrecorded immune exposures were likely present. The donor was CMV seropositive and belonged to the group of 250 to 300 seropositive cohort members. A peripheral blood sample was collected from each donor, and TCR beta sequencing was performed on peripheral blood mononuclear cells. The Qiagen DNeasy Blood Extraction Kit was used to extract genomic DNA from the blood cell samples.

This record belongs to a study of cytomegalovirus exposure and HLA in healthy donors (dated by TCRdb to 2017 to 2019). About the study as a whole: An earlier analysis of a few hundred of the donors reported 276 Gb of sequence data and some 110 million unique TCR beta sequences obtained from about 200 million T cells. An early release that covered fewer than 750 HLA-typed donors contained approximately 290 gigabases of sequencing data and 80 million or so unique TCR sequences. Of the approximately 400 genotyped donors, 70% to 90% were placed in the genetic ancestry cluster associated with self-reported Caucasian donors. The aim of the study was to test whether cataloging public T cell receptors could identify signatures of past pathogen exposure. The study used immunosequencing to profile the T cell repertoires of around 600 subjects and linked those repertoires to cytomegalovirus serostatus. A separate validation cohort of 100 to 150 different subjects was used in addition to the 666-subject first cohort. The study combined high-throughput TCR immunosequencing, statistical association of individual TCRs with disease status, and machine learning to predict cytomegalovirus infection status. A later analysis re-analyzed previously published TCR beta repertoires from approximately 700 donors and added high-resolution HLA genotyping to study TCR occurrence patterns. Rather than drawing on any new phenotypic data, the later analysis identified candidate immune exposures from TCR beta sequences and the way those sequences occurred across donors. An earlier analysis of about 600 of the donors used high-throughput TCR beta sequencing to judge whether each TCR beta V gene segment behaved as functional or pseudogenic. Alongside the repertoire data, information on donor age, sex, ethnicity and CMV serostatus was compiled. In a later genetic analysis, genome-wide SNP genotypes for about 55% of the 666 donors were used, and that subset was treated as a discovery cohort. Every discovery cohort repertoire had been produced on one sequencing platform. HLA typing included class I and class II loci at four-digit resolution. The number of donors typed differed by locus, with about 629-640 for A, B, C, DRB1 and DQB1, roughly 520 for DQA1, some 570 for DPA1, and approximately 470 for DPB1. Roughly five DR-DQ haplotypes were handled as single units for association and clustering because linkage in the cohort was strong. Across around 400 genotyped donors of the cohort, an average of about 250,000 unique TCR beta nucleotide sequences per donor were sequenced, and 15% to 20% of those sequences were non-productive. What the authors observed across the whole study: Because counts were too low, seventeen rarely observed V segments, including chromosome 9 orphons, were excluded from the earlier analysis of 587 of the donors. In the study, 150 to 200 TCR beta chains were listed as associated with cytomegalovirus. In an earlier analysis of 587 of the donors, most TCR beta V segments were observed in productive rearrangements about 87% or about 30% of the time, broadly matching IMGT annotations. A later genetic analysis reported fewer N-insertions in productive TCRs among donors in an Asian-associated ancestry cluster than the approximately 670-donor mean. In a later analysis, several top co-occurrence clusters were reported to appear linked to parvovirus B19, influenza, CMV and Epstein-Barr virus. Compared with equally common non-associated chains, HLA-associated TCR beta chains in a later analysis were more clonally expanded and had lower generation probabilities. Correlated functional status among segregating V segments might reflect linkage disequilibrium, but an unknown experimental factor could not be ruled out. Most CMV-associated TCR beta chains appeared to be HLA-restricted in a later analysis, and the HLA associations seemed to be driven largely by CMV exposure. In this cohort, only TCR beta chains were sequenced, and detectable features were limited by the absence of alpha or paired-chain data. Strong co-occurrence of HLA alleles, especially DR and DQ, made assigning TCR associations to individual alleles difficult. Because HLA typing was missing for some donors at each locus, association tests included only the typed subset. A cluster of highly shared sequence variants was judged likely to represent a technical artifact of the sequencing pipeline. According to a later analysis, TCR association rates differed among HLA loci, with DRB1 alleles showing the most associated TCRs and HLA-C alleles showing the fewest. Specific HLA alleles were associated with roughly 17,000 TCR beta sequences at a false discovery rate of 0.05 in a later analysis. CMV serostatus was the only immune exposure information available for the cohort. Roughly uniform sequencing depth across donors was assumed in presence/absence analyses, although this assumption may not hold. While some public TCRs were present in many individuals, most TCR sequences turned up only very rarely across donors. The classifier was reported to diagnose cytomegalovirus status with high specificity and sensitivity in both the original cohort and the validation cohort. The 87-base-pair reads could not distinguish some IMGT-functional V segments, including TRBV6-2 and TRBV6-3, so those segments were excluded. In vitro tests confirmed that a few of the cytomegalovirus-associated TCR beta chains recognize cytomegalovirus antigens. A further reported finding was that TCR beta sequences accurately predicted the HLA-A and HLA-B alleles for most subjects in the first cohort. A later genetic analysis associated a missense DCLRE1C variant with V-gene and J-gene trimming of TCR beta chains, and an independent cohort replicated the association. The authors suggested that the approach could potentially be generalized to other disease states and immunological phenotypes.

To prepare the library, the immunoSEQ multiplex PCR assay was applied. For the multiplex PCR, a mixture combining 60 forward primers for TCR Vbeta segments and 13 reverse primers for TCR Jbeta segments was used. The CDR3 region of rearranged TCR beta genes was amplified from genomic DNA with a multiplex PCR assay. The Illumina HiSeq System was used to sequence the amplified TCR beta libraries as 87-base-pair reads. The original pipeline was this. In a later analysis, tens of millions of unique TCR beta chains were counted across the 650 to 750 repertoires, and roughly 10 million of these chains were shared by at least two donors. Raw reads were error-corrected and collapsed into unique sequences with a nearest-neighbor algorithm that merged closely related sequences to remove PCR and sequencing errors. To assign V, D and J gene segments, CDR3 sequences were aligned to IMGT reference sequences. For a sequence to be retained, a match of at least six nucleotides was required to both a V gene segment and a J gene segment. Rearrangements were classified as productive when the CDR3 lacked stop codons and remained in frame with V and J, and all other rearrangements were classified as non-productive. CDR3 was defined by IMGT convention, running from the second conserved V-encoded cysteine to the conserved J-encoded phenylalanine. In an earlier analysis of 587 of the donors, sequences lacking an unambiguous match to a single V gene segment were excluded. In an earlier analysis of a few hundred of the donors, V segments were called functional above 56.7% productive rearrangements and were called segregating when the between-donor standard deviation exceeded 5%. A statistical classification framework was built for diagnosing cytomegalovirus status from the catalog of TCR beta chain sequences. V and J gene assignment, in a later analysis, came from comparing TCR nucleotide sequences with IMGT/GENE-DB human TR gene sequences. A later analysis assigned CDR3 sequences and most-parsimonious VDJ recombination scenarios with the TCRdist pipeline. A later analysis defined each TCR beta chain by its CDR3 amino acid sequence plus V-gene family, and excluded reads lacking a unique V-gene family. To address suspected cross-contamination and a sequencing artifact, a later analysis removed a few hundred highly shared, low-generation-probability nucleotide sequences. In a later analysis, a clonal expansion index for each public chain was calculated from normalized within-repertoire ranks of inferred template counts. In a later analysis, generation probabilities were computed with a VDJ recombination model fitted to out-of-frame rearrangements, and the resulting probabilities were checked against IGoR. A later analysis scored TCR-TCR, TCR-HLA and TCR-CMV co-occurrence with hypergeometric tests, applying a repertoire-size bias correction to TCR pairs. To estimate false discovery rates, a later analysis permuted the HLA or CMV assignments 20 times. In a later analysis, co-occurring TCRs were grouped using DBSCAN, with TCRdist sequence similarity added in when clustering inside HLA-allele-positive subsets. For co-occurrence clustering, repertoires with fewer than 30,000 or more than 120,000 public chains were excluded, along with five repertoires with anomalous nucleotide sharing. Here the immuneACCESS table is served through TCRdb, limited to in-frame sequences with V and J called. Missing clones are a known gap in these copies; in checked studies unresolved V genes cover under half, and the rest lacks a known reason. That table gives V, J and clone size, and the DNA gave D and trimming. In this sample the table shows about 89,000 clones, approximately 9% of which occur a single time. Of the sample, about 5% falls within the top ten clones.

This clonotype originated in a man aged 50 to 60 in good health and CMV-seropositive. The chain uses TRBV28 and TRBJ2-3; TRBD2 fits 11 bases in the junction. Sequenced input: PBMCs. The CDR3 amino acid sequence is: CASSSLGLAVGPDTQYF. The bases read TGTGCCAGCAGTTCATTGGGACTAGCGGTTGGTCCAGATACGCAGTATTTT. The entire variable domain, with the stretches around the CDR3 drawn from the reference TRBV28 and TRBJ2-3 proteins, is DVKVTQSSRYLVKRTGEKVFLECVQDMDHENMFWYRQDPGLGLRLIYFSYDVKMKEKGDIPEGYSVSREKKERFSLILESASTNQTSMYLCASSSLGLAVGPDTQYFGPGTRLTVL.